The entry that follows covers one T cell receptor (beta chain) sequence. Its antigen remains unidentified. Trimming at V came to 5 bases and at J to 6 bases, leaving 6 bases not matched to a gene. The CDR3 spans 14 residues. The germline CDR1 and CDR2 sequences are SGHTA and FQGTGA. This record comes from a study of vaccination effects on CD4 cells after COVID-19. This table comes from immunoSEQ multiplex PCR, and its TCRdb copy is limited to in-frame clones, with some not included. The sample has 45,000 to 55,000 clones; about four fifths are singletons. The culture ran for about eleven days before CD4+ T cells were isolated. PCR-confirmed SARS-CoV-2 infection occurred in the person between March and December 2020. All study participants received two doses of BNT162b2 or mRNA-1273 vaccine.

This chain links TRBV7-3 with TRBJ2-3, with 9 nucleotides matching TRBD2. The specimen comprised CD4+ T cells from PBMCs cultured without peptide, sampled after COVID-19 vaccination. This sequence was found in a human donor who had a prior SARS-CoV-2 infection. The CDR3 DNA reads as TGTGCCAGCAGCCCCGGACTAGCGCCGGATACGCAGTATTTT. This sequence encodes CASSPGLAPDTQYF. The full variable domain, with the rest looked up from reference TRBV7-3 and TRBJ2-3, is GAGVSQTPSNKVTEKGKYVELRCDPISGHTALYWYRQSLGQGPEFLIYFQGTGAADDSGLPNDRFFAVRPEGSVSTLKIQRTERGDSAVYLCASSPGLAPDTQYFGPGTRLTVL.